The 24 T cell receptor beta chains reported below all come from one sample, sequenced in a study of blood T cell repertoires in COVID-19. Here immunoSEQ multiplex PCR was the method, and the copy in TCRdb shows in-frame clones only, minus some. The sample holds about 220,000 clones, roughly four fifths seen once. Source material: PBMCs or T cells enriched from blood (not recorded which). These receptors originate from a woman in her fifties or sixties who had recovered from COVID-19.

To note about this clone: One end of the junction does not line up with germline, which may come from a read error. The chain links TRBV25-1 to TRBJ1-5; D is unresolved. The CDR3 consists of 15 residues. Germline V CDR1 and CDR2: MGHDK, SYGVNS. The DNA of the CDR3 is TGTGCCAGCAGTGGGCGGACGGGTAGCGATCAGCCCCAGCATTTT. It encodes CASSGRTGSDQPQHF. Full variable domain (rest looked up from reference TRBV25-1 and TRBJ1-5): EADIYQTPRYLVIGTGKKITLECSQTMGHDKMYWYQQDPGMELHLIHYSYGVNSTEKGDLSSESTVSRIRTEHFPLTLESARPSHTSQYLCASSGRTGSDQPQHFGDGTRLSIL.

This clone was counted once. The germline gene is not matched at one end of the junction; a read error may be the cause. The J gene is TRBJ2-5, the V gene TRBV18; weak D call: TRBD1 (6 bases). The CDR3 is 16 amino acids. From germline, CDR1 is KGHSH and CDR2 LQKENI. The CDR3 region is CASSPSEGATGIKADF. The CDR3 DNA follows: TGTGCCAGCTCACCTTCTGAAGGGGCGACAGGAATTAAGGCGGACTTC.

This clone was counted a single time. The V gene is TRBV10-3, the J gene TRBJ2-7; 10 bases fit TRBD1. Unmatched junction bases numbered 6, after V lost 6 bases and J lost 1 base. This CDR3 region has 15 residues. Germline V CDR1 and CDR2: ENHRY, SYGVKD. The DNA for the CDR3 is TGTGCCATCAGGTCAGGGACAGGGGAATCCTACGAGCAGTACTTC. Protein sequence: CAIRSGTGESYEQYF.

This sequence joins TRBV10-3 and TRBJ2-7, with 8 bases that match TRBD2. The V gene end was trimmed by 8 bases and the J gene end by 2 bases; junction bases not matched to a gene: 2. The CDR3 is 12 amino acids. Germline values: CDR1 ENHRY, CDR2 SYGVKD. The CDR3 protein is CAIAAGAYEQYF. As DNA, the CDR3 is TGTGCCATCGCAGCGGGGGCCTACGAGCAGTACTTC.

The V gene is TRBV7-2, the J gene TRBJ1-2; D gene uncertain. Germline lookup yields CDR1 SGHTA and CDR2 FQGNSA. This CDR3 is 14 amino acids long. V was cut by 0 bases and J by 4 bases, with 9 bases left in between. CDR3 loop: CASSLASGSYGYTF. The CDR3 DNA reads as TGTGCCAGCAGCTTAGCTTCTGGCTCCTATGGCTACACCTTC.

The V call is TRBV14, the J call TRBJ2-4, with TRBD2 matching over 8 bases. Germline V gene sequence: CDR1 SGHDN, CDR2 FVKESK. V was pared by 0 bases and J by 2 bases, with 6 bases of the junction left unmatched. There are 17 residues in the CDR3. CDR3 sequence (DNA): TGTGCCAGCAGCCAAGATAGCGGGGCAGGGACCAAAAACATTCAGTACTTC. Translation: CASSQDSGAGTKNIQYF.

This sequence joins TRBV19 and TRBJ2-7, with TRBD2 as a possible D gene (5 bases). Between the trimmed V and J ends, which lost 4 bases and 0 bases, there was a span of 25 bases. Germline loops: CDR1 LNHDA, CDR2 SQIVND (reference sequence). This CDR3 has 19 residues. The DNA for the CDR3 is TGTGCCAGTAGTAAACGAGGGCACAGCGAGTCCGTAAGCTCCTACGAGCAGTACTTC. It codes for CASSKRGHSESVSSYEQYF.

This clone showed up many times. The V call is TRBV7-9, the J call TRBJ1-2, with 7 bases identical to TRBD1. This CDR3 is built from 14 residues. CDR1 is SEHNR and CDR2 is FQNEAQ in the germline V gene (reference sequence). V lost 2 bases to trimming and J lost 8 bases; unmatched junction nucleotides: 8. The CDR3 loop is CASSLQQGSFGYTF. The CDR3 bases are TGTGCCAGCAGCTTACAACAGGGGAGTTTCGGCTACACCTTC.

V is TRBV28 and J is TRBJ2-7, with 12 bases identical to TRBD2. Germline CDR1 and CDR2: MDHEN and SYDVKM. The CDR3 spans 15 residues. V was pared by 5 bases and J by 4 bases, with 6 bases of the junction left unmatched. DNA for the CDR3: TGTGCCAGCAGTCTCAGACTAGCGGGAGTATACGAGCAGTACTTC. This codes for CASSLRLAGVYEQYF.

The chain has TRBV5-6 and TRBJ2-1; D is ambiguous. Trimming cost V 1 base and J 4 bases, with 3 bases left between them. Germline V lookup: CDR1 SGHDT, CDR2 YYEEEE. This CDR3 is 12 amino acids long. CDR3 loop: CASSLRYNEQFF. The CDR3 DNA is TGTGCCAGCAGCTTGCGGTACAATGAGCAGTTCTTC.

The chain is built from TRBV3-1 (or the pseudogene TRBV3-2) and TRBJ2-2; 10 bases match TRBD2. V was clipped by 1 base and J by 5 bases; unmatched bases: 7. The CDR3 is 17 residues long. Germline V gene lookup returns CDR1 LGHDT and CDR2 YNNKEL (reference sequence). The CDR3 coding sequence is TGTGCCAGCAGCCAAGGGATGAAGCGGGGGGGAACCGGGGAGCTGTTTTTT. Protein sequence: CASSQGMKRGGTGELFF.

The J gene is TRBJ1-2, the V gene TRBV19; D call uncertain. Trimming removed 5 bases from V and 2 bases from J, with 9 bases in between. The CDR3 covers 13 residues. CDR1 LNHDA and CDR2 SQIVND come from the germline V gene (reference sequence). CDR3: CASSLRVNYGYTF. CDR3 in DNA: TGTGCCAGTAGTTTACGGGTAAACTATGGCTACACCTTC.

The chain recombines TRBV19 with TRBJ1-1, with a possible D match to TRBD1 (6 bases). The germline V and J ends were trimmed by 6 bases and 8 bases, with 22 bases remaining between them. Germline assignment: CDR1 LNHDA and CDR2 SQIVND (reference sequence). The length of the CDR3 is 15 residues. Here the CDR3 DNA reads TGTGCCAGTAGAGTATTCGGCTATTCGGACAGCGAAGCTTTCTTT. It encodes CASRVFGYSDSEAFF. The variable domain in full, completed from reference TRBV19 and TRBJ1-1, reads DGGITQSPKYLFRKEGQNVTLSCEQNLNHDAMYWYRQDPGQGLRLIYYSQIVNDFQKGDIAEGYSVSREKKESFPLTVTSAQKNPTAFYLCASRVFGYSDSEAFFGQGTRLTVV.

V gene TRBV29-1 combines with J gene TRBJ2-3; 15 bases are a match to TRBD2. With 6 bases clipped from V and 3 bases from J, the junction kept 7 bases outside the gene matches. This CDR3 is 16 amino acids long. Germline CDR1 SQVTM, CDR2 ANQGSEA. CDR3 protein: CSVRTSGRGLTDTQYF. CDR3 DNA: TGCAGCGTGCGGACTAGCGGGAGGGGCCTTACAGATACGCAGTATTTT.

The chain has TRBV5-4 and TRBJ2-1, with 16 bases that match TRBD2. The CDR3 contains 16 residues. Trimming took 4 bases from V and 7 from J; bases not matched to a gene: 5. Germline CDR1 and CDR2: SGHNT and YYREEE (reference sequence). CDR3 DNA: TGTGCCAGCAGCGGGACTAGCGGGGGGGAGATGAATGAGCAGTTCTTC. This encodes CASSGTSGGEMNEQFF.

The chain recombines TRBV5-1 with TRBJ1-4, with D tentatively TRBD1 (6 bases). The V end was cut by 4 bases, the J end by 0 bases, with 10 bases between. Germline V gene lookup returns CDR1 SGHRS and CDR2 YFSETQ. This CDR3 has 15 residues. The CDR3 DNA reads as TGCGCCAGCAGCGATTCAGGGGCAACTAATGAAAAACTGTTTTTT. It yields the protein CASSDSGATNEKLFF.

V and J are TRBV13 and TRBJ1-5; TRBD1 aligns across 7 bases. V was pared by 5 bases and J by 0 bases, with 10 bases of the junction left unmatched. The germline gives CDR1 PRHDT, CDR2 FYEKMQ (reference sequence). The CDR3 is 17 amino acids. The CDR3 bases are TGTGCCAGCAGCAAAGGACCAGGGGGAAGTAGCAATCAGCCCCAGCATTTT. Amino acids: CASSKGPGGSSNQPQHF.

This clone was seen only a few times. The CDR3 loop is CASSYSTGQVTYEQYF. The CDR3 DNA follows: TGTGCCAGCAGTTACTCCACGGGACAGGTGACCTACGAGCAGTACTTC. The chain has TRBV6-5 and TRBJ2-7; TRBD1 agrees at 8 bases. V dropped 0 bases and J dropped 2; count of bases not matched to a gene: 6. CDR1 and CDR2 (germline): MNHEY, SVGAGI. The CDR3 is 16 amino acids.

This clone was seen once. The chain recombines TRBV4-1 with TRBJ2-3, with 8 bases fitting TRBD2. Germline CDR1 and CDR2: MGHRA and YSYEKL. The V and J ends lost 4 bases and 8 bases, in that order; junction bases with no gene match: 14. The CDR3 is made up of 16 amino acids. CDR3 amino acids: CASSPPPGGPVRTQYF. In DNA, the CDR3 is TGCGCCAGCAGCCCACCACCGGGAGGGCCTGTGCGTACGCAGTATTTT.

The gene calls are TRBV27 and TRBJ1-4; possibly TRBD1 for D (6 bases). This CDR3 has 15 residues. CDR1 MNHEY and CDR2 SMNVEV come from the germline V gene (reference sequence). V lost 2 bases and J 5 bases, leaving 12 bases between the germline ends. The chain's CDR3 is CASSLLTGRNEKLFF. The DNA for the CDR3 is TGTGCCAGCAGTTTACTTACAGGGAGAAATGAAAAACTGTTTTTT.

The V gene is TRBV6-1, the J gene TRBJ2-5; 7 positions agree with TRBD2. CDR1 and CDR2 from the germline V gene are MNHNS and SASEGT. Germline trimming cut 3 bases from V and 9 bases from J; bases unmatched to any gene: 16. The CDR3 contains 16 residues. Written as DNA, the CDR3 is TGTGCCAGCAGTGAGGCGGGGGTACTACACGGACGGCCCCAGTACTTC. Its translation is CASSEAGVLHGRPQYF.

A few counts support this clone. The rearrangement uses TRBV3-1 (or the pseudogene TRBV3-2) and TRBJ1-2; D may be TRBD1 (6 bases). V was trimmed by 4 bases and J by 4 bases, leaving 13 bases between them. The CDR3 covers 14 residues. Germline V gene sequence: CDR1 LGHDT, CDR2 YNNKEL (reference sequence). As DNA, the CDR3 is TGTGCCAGCAGCCCACTTGAAGGGGGCTATGGCTACACCTTC. Encoded protein: CASSPLEGGYGYTF.

This rearrangement joins TRBV9 to TRBJ2-7; no clear D. V was trimmed by 4 bases and J by 6 bases, leaving 14 bases between them. Per the germline V gene, CDR1 is SGDLS and CDR2 is YYNGEE. The CDR3 has 13 residues. In DNA form, the CDR3 reads TGTGCCAGCAGCTCGACCTTGGCAGGCGAGCAGTACTTC. Its translation is CASSSTLAGEQYF.

In its sample, this clone was seen once. The same CDR3 can be traced to other DNA sequences in this sample. The chain is built from TRBV5-1 and TRBJ1-2; D is ambiguous. Germline V CDR1 and CDR2: SGHRS, YFSETQ. The CDR3 length is 14 residues. With 4 bases removed from V and 0 bases from J, the gap between germline ends came to 10 bases. The CDR3 nucleotides are TGCGCCAGCAGCCTGGACGGAGCTAACTATGGCTACACCTTC. Its translation: CASSLDGANYGYTF.